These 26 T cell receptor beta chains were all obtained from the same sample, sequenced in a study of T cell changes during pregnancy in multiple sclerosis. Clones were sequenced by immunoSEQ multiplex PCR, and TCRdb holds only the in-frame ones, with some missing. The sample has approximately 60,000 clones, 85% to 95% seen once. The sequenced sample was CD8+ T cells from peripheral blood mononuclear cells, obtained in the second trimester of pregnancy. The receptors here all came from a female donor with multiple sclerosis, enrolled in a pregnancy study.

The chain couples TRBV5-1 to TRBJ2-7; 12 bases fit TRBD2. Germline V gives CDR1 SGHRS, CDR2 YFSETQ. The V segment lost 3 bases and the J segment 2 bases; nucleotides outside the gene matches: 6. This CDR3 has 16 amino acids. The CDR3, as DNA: TGCGCCAGCAGCTCGTGGTGGACTAGCGGGACCTACGAGCAGTACTTC. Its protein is CASSSWWTSGTYEQYF.

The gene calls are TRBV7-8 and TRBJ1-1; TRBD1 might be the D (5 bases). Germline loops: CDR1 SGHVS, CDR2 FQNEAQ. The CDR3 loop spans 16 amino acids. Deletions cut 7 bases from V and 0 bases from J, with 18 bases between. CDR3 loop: CASKPFAGGVNTEAFF. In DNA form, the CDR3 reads TGTGCCAGCAAACCCTTCGCGGGGGGAGTGAACACTGAAGCTTTCTTT.

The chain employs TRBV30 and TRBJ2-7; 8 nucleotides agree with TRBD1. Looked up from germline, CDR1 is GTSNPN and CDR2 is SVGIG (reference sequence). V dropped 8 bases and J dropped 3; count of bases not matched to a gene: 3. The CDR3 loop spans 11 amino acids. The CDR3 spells CAGDRGYEQYF. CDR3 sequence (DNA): TGTGCCGGCGACAGGGGCTACGAGCAGTACTTC.

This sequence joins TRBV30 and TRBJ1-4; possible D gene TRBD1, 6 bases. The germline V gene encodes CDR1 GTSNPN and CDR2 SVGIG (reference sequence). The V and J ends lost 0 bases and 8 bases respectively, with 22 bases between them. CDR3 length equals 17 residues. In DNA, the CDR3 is TGTGCCTGGAGTGTTAGGCTGGGACATCATCCCTCCGAAAAACTGTTTTTT. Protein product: CAWSVRLGHHPSEKLFF.

CDR3 region: CAISESAGSSYNEQFF. The CDR3, as DNA: TGTGCCATCAGTGAGTCGGCAGGCAGCTCCTACAATGAGCAGTTCTTC. The chain recombines TRBV10-3 with TRBJ2-1, with no clear D. This CDR3 has 16 residues. Germline-derived CDR1 and CDR2 are ENHRY and SYGVKD. V dropped 0 bases and J dropped 0 bases, with 9 bases sitting between them.

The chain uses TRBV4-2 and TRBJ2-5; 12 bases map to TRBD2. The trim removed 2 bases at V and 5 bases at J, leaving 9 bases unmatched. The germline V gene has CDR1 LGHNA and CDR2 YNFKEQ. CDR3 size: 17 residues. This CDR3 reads CASSQLTSGSWPETQYF. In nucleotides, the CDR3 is TGTGCCAGCAGCCAACTGACTAGCGGGAGTTGGCCGGAGACCCAGTACTTC.

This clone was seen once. The CDR3 bases are TGTGCCACTCACGGGACAGGGACCTATAGCAATCAGCCCCAGCATTTT. Its translation: CATHGTGTYSNQPQHF. This chain connects TRBV19 to TRBJ1-5; 9 bases match TRBD1. The germline CDR1 and CDR2 sequences are LNHDA and SQIVND (reference sequence). This CDR3 is built from 16 residues. Trimming removed 10 bases from V and 0 bases from J; junction bases left unmatched: 10.

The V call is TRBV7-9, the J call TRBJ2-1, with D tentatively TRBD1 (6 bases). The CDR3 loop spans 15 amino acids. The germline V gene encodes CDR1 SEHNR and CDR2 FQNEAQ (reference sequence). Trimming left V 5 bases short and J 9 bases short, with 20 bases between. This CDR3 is CASSRPGPTGSEQFF. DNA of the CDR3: TGTGCCAGCAGCCGACCGGGACCCACAGGGAGTGAGCAGTTCTTC.

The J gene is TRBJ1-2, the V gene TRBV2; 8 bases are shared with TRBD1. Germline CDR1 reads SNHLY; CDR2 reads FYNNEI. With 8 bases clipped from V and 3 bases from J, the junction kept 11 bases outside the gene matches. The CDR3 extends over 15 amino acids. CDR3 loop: CASGKRTGQDYGYTF. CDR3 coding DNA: TGTGCCAGCGGGAAGCGGACAGGGCAGGACTATGGCTACACCTTC. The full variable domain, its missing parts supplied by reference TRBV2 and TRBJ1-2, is EPEVTQTPSHQVTQMGQEVILRCVPISNHLYFYWYRQILGQKVEFLVSFYNNEISEKSEIFDDQFSVERPDGSNFTLKIRSTKLEDSAMYFCASGKRTGQDYGYTFGSGTRLTVV.

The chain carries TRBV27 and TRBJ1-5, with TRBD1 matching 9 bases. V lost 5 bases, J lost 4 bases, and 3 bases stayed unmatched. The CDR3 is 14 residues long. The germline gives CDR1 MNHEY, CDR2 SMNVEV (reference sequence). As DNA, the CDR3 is TGTGCCAGCAGTCTCGGACAGGGGAATCAGCCCCAGCATTTT. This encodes CASSLGQGNQPQHF.

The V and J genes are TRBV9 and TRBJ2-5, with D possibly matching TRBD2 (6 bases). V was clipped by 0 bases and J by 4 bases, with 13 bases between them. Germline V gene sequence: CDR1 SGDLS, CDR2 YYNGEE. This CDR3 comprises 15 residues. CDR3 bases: TGTGCCAGCAGCGTAGCATCGGGGGTTGGAGAGACCCAGTACTTC. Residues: CASSVASGVGETQYF.

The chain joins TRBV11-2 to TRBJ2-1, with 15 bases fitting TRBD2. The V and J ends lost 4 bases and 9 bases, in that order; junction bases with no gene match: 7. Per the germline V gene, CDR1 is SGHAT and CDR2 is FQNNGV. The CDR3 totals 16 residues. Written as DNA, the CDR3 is TGTGCCAGCAGCTGGACTAGCGGGAGGGCCGAGGGTGAGCAGTTCTTC. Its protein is CASSWTSGRAEGEQFF.

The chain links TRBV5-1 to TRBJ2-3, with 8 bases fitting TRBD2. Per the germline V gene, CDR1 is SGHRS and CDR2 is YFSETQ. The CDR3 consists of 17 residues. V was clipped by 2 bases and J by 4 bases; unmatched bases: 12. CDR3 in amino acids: CASSFTKGGRPPDTQYF. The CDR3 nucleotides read TGCGCCAGCAGCTTCACGAAGGGCGGGAGGCCTCCAGATACGCAGTATTTT.

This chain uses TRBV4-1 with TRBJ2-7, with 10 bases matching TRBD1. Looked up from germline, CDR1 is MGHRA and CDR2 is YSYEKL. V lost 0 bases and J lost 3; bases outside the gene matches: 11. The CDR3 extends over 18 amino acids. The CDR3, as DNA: TGCGCCAGCAGCCAAGATACCCCCTGGACAGGGGGTTACTACGAGCAGTACTTC. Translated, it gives CASSQDTPWTGGYYEQYF.

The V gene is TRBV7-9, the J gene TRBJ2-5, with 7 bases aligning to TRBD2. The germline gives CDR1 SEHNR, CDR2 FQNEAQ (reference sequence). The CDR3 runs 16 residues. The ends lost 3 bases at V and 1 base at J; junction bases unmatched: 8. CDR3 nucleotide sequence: TGTGCCAGCAGCTTGATGCCTAGCGGAATCCAAGAGACCCAGTACTTC. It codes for CASSLMPSGIQETQYF.

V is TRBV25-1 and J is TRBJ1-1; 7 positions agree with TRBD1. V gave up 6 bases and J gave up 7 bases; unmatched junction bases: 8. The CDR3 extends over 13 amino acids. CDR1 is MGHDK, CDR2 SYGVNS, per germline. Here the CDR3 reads CASRGNRDSEAFF. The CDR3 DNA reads TGTGCCAGCAGAGGAAACCGGGACAGTGAAGCTTTCTTT.

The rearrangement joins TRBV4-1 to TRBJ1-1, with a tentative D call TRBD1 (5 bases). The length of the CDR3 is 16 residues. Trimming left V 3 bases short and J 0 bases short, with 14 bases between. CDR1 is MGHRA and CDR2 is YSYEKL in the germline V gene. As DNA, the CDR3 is TGCGCCAGCAGCCAGACGGGGGGGTTAGTGAACACTGAAGCTTTCTTT. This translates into CASSQTGGLVNTEAFF.

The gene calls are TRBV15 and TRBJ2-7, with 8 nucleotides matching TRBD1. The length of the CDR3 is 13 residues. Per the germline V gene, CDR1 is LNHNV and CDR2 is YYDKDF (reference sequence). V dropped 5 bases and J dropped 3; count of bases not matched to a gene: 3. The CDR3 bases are TGTGCCACCAGCCCGGACAGGGTCTACGAGCAGTACTTC. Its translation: CATSPDRVYEQYF.

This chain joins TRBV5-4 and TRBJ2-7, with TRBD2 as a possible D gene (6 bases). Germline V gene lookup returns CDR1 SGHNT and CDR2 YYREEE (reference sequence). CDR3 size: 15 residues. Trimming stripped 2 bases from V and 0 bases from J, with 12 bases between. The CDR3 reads CASSLTGDPSYEQYF. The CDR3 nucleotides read TGTGCCAGCAGCTTAACGGGAGATCCCTCCTACGAGCAGTACTTC.

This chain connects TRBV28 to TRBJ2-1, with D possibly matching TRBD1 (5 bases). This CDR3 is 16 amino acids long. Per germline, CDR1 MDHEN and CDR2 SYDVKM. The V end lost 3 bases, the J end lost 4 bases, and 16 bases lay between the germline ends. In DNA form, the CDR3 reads TGTGCCAGCAGTTTGCAGGCAGGGTCTGGATACAATGAGCAGTTCTTC. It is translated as CASSLQAGSGYNEQFF.

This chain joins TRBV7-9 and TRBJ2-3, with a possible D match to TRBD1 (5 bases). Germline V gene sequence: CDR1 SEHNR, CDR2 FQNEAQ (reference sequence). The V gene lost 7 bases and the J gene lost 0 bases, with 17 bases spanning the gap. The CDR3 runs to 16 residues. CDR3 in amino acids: CASTKGDLASTDTQYF. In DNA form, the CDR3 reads TGTGCCAGCACCAAAGGGGATCTTGCTAGCACAGATACGCAGTATTTT.

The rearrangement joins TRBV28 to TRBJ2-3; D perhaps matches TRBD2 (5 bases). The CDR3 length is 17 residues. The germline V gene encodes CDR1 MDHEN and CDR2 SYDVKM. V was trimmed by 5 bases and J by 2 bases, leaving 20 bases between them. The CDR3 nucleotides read TGTGCCAGCAGTGACGGAGCTGCGGGCCCCACCACAGATACGCAGTATTTT. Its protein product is CASSDGAAGPTTDTQYF.

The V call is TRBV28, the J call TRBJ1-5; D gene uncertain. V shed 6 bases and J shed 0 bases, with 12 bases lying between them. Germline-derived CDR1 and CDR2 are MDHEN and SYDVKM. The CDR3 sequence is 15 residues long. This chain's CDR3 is CASRRADVSNQPQHF. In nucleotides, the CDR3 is TGTGCCAGCAGGAGGGCAGACGTTAGCAATCAGCCCCAGCATTTT.

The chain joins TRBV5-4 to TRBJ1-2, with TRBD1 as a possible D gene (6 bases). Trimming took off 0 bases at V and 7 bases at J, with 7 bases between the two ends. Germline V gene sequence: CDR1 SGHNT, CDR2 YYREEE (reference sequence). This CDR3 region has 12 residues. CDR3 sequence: CASSLDRAGYTF. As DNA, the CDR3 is TGTGCCAGCAGCTTGGACAGGGCTGGCTACACCTTC.

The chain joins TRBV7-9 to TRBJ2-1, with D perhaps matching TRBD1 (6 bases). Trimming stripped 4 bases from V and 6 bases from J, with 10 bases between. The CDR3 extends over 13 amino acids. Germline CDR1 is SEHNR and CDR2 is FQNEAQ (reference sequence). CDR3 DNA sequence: TGTGCCAGCAGCTCCTCCAGGGGCAATGAGCAGTTCTTC. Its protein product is CASSSSRGNEQFF.

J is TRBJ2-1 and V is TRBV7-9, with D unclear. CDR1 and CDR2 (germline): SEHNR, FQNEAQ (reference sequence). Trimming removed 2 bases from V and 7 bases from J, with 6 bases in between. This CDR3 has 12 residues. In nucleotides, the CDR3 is TGTGCCAGCAGCTTACAGAGGAATGAGCAGTTCTTC. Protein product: CASSLQRNEQFF.